Listed here are 15 T cell receptor beta chains from one sample, sequenced in a study of shared clonotypes between healthy human individuals. Terminally differentiated effector memory CD45RA+ cells were left out of the naive CD8 fraction, which was CD45RO-negative and positively selected for CCR7. The table came from immunoSEQ multiplex PCR; TCRdb's copy has only in-frame clones and leaves some out. This table has hundreds of thousands of clones, 85% to 95% appearing once. The specimen sequenced was naive CD8+ T cells sorted from blood. The receptors were gathered from a woman aged 25 to 39 in good health.

This chain connects TRBV4-1 to TRBJ2-5; the D gene is possibly TRBD2 (5 bases). The J call could be wrong; TRBJ2-7 is a better fit for the DNA end. Germline V gives CDR1 MGHRA, CDR2 YSYEKL. The CDR3 has 16 amino acids. The chain's CDR3 is CASSLSFLAPNYEQYF. As DNA, the CDR3 is TGCGCCAGCAGCCTAAGTTTCCTAGCCCCGAACTACGAGCAGTACTTC.

In its sample, this clone was seen a few times. The chain recombines TRBV20-1 with TRBJ1-1; D possibly corresponds to TRBD1 (5 bases). The CDR3 is 10 amino acids. The germline V and J ends were trimmed by 2 bases and 8 bases, with 6 bases remaining between them. The germline V gene has CDR1 DFQATT and CDR2 SNEGSKA (reference sequence). The CDR3 nucleotides read TGCAGTGCTAGATACAGGGAAGCTTTCTTT. This translates into CSARYREAFF.

The chain couples TRBV28 to TRBJ2-7; maybe TRBD2 (6 bases). The CDR3 sequence is 14 residues long. CDR1 is MDHEN and CDR2 is SYDVKM in the germline V gene. Trimming took 4 bases from V and 0 from J, leaving 10 bases between them. CDR3 sequence reads: CASSYGDFSYEQYF. In DNA form, the CDR3 reads TGTGCCAGCAGTTACGGGGACTTCTCCTACGAGCAGTACTTC. The full variable domain, completed using reference TRBV28 and TRBJ2-7, is DVKVTQSSRYLVKRTGEKVFLECVQDMDHENMFWYRQDPGLGLRLIYFSYDVKMKEKGDIPEGYSVSREKKERFSLILESASTNQTSMYLCASSYGDFSYEQYFGPGTRLTVT.

The CDR3 nucleotides are TGTGCCAGCAGCTTCCCCGGCGGCTACACCTTC. Amino acids: CASSFPGGYTF. The gene calls are TRBV11-2 and TRBJ1-2; D is ambiguous. This CDR3 comprises 11 residues. Trimming took 3 bases from V and 8 from J, leaving 7 bases between them. Germline CDR1 SGHAT, CDR2 FQNNGV.

The chain is built from TRBV13 and TRBJ2-5; D uncertain. Germline loops: CDR1 PRHDT, CDR2 FYEKMQ (reference sequence). V dropped 5 bases and J dropped 3 bases, with 7 bases sitting between them. This CDR3 has 12 residues. For the CDR3, the DNA is TGTGCCAGCAGCCTTCTAGAAGAGACCCAGTACTTC. Translating gives CASSLLEETQYF.

V gene TRBV7-6 combines with J gene TRBJ2-7; D is uncertain. Deletions cut 1 base from V and 4 bases from J, with 8 bases between. CDR3 length: 13 amino acids. Germline V gene data show CDR1 as SGHVS and CDR2 as FNYEAQ. CDR3 region: CASSLESRYEQYF. The DNA for the CDR3 is TGTGCCAGCAGCTTAGAGTCTAGATACGAGCAGTACTTC.

V gene TRBV7-9 combines with J gene TRBJ2-5; no clear D gene. The better agreement between TRBJ2-7 and the DNA end casts doubt on the J call. In germline, CDR1 is SEHNR, CDR2 FQNEAQ (reference sequence). The CDR3 covers 12 residues. The CDR3 coding sequence is TGTGCCAGCAGCTTTGGTAGCTACGAGCAGTACTTC. Encoded protein: CASSFGSYEQYF.

With respect to this clone: At the DNA level, this CDR3 is encoded by other sequences in the same sample as well. The rearrangement uses TRBV6-5 and TRBJ1-2; TRBD1 matches 11 bases. V trimming: 5 bases; J trimming: 8 bases; junction bases outside the gene matches: 1. CDR1 and CDR2 (germline): MNHEY, SVGAGI. The CDR3 loop spans 12 amino acids. CDR3 region: CASSGTGGGYTF. The CDR3 DNA sequence: TGTGCCAGCAGTGGGACAGGGGGAGGCTACACCTTC.

This clone was observed a few times. The rearrangement joins TRBV6-5 to TRBJ2-7; D is uncertain. The germline V and J ends were trimmed by 5 bases and 0 bases, with 5 bases remaining between them. CDR3 length equals 12 residues. Germline V gene data show CDR1 as MNHEY and CDR2 as SVGAGI. CDR3 nucleotides: TGTGCCAGCAGTACAAGCTCCTACGAGCAGTACTTC. Residues: CASSTSSYEQYF.

The genes are TRBV28 and TRBJ1-4; D gene uncertain. CDR1 is MDHEN and CDR2 is SYDVKM in the germline V gene. With 7 bases removed from V and 0 bases from J, the gap between germline ends came to 12 bases. CDR3 size: 15 residues. The CDR3 protein is CASNPRLATNEKLFF. The CDR3 DNA is TGTGCCAGCAACCCCCGGCTCGCAACTAATGAAAAACTGTTTTTT.

CDR3 bases: TGTGCCAGCACCCTGGGAGGGGGTGGTGGAGAGACCCAGTACTTC. Its translation: CASTLGGGGGETQYF. This rearrangement joins TRBV13 to TRBJ2-5; the D gene is possibly TRBD2 (7 bases). The CDR3 contains 15 residues. The germline V and J ends were trimmed by 7 bases and 4 bases, with 19 bases remaining between them. Germline V gives CDR1 PRHDT, CDR2 FYEKMQ (reference sequence).

V and J are TRBV13 and TRBJ2-3, with D possibly TRBD1 on 6 matching bases. Germline CDR1 and CDR2: PRHDT and FYEKMQ (reference sequence). V lost 2 bases, J lost 15 bases, and 15 bases lay in between. The CDR3 has 12 amino acids. DNA of the CDR3: TGTGCCAGCAGCTTACCAGGGGATTGTTCATATTTT. Its translation is CASSLPGDCSYF.

The V gene is TRBV28, the J gene TRBJ1-6; unclear D gene. With 6 bases removed from V and 10 bases from J, the gap between germline ends came to 16 bases. Germline loops: CDR1 MDHEN, CDR2 SYDVKM. The CDR3 has 14 residues. The CDR3, as DNA: TGTGCCAGCAGCCTACGTCCCCCGGGGTCACCCCTCCACTTT. Translated, it gives CASSLRPPGSPLHF.

CDR3 in DNA: TGTGCCAGCAGTTCGGTGGGACAGGCTGAAGCTTTCTTT. Its translation: CASSSVGQAEAFF. This chain links TRBV28 with TRBJ1-1, with 8 bases aligning to TRBD1. J lost 6 bases, V lost 4 bases, and 4 bases had no gene match. The CDR3 contains 13 residues. Germline V lookup: CDR1 MDHEN, CDR2 SYDVKM.

The chain is built from TRBV7-8 and TRBJ1-4, with TRBD1 matching over 7 bases. Germline V CDR1 and CDR2: SGHVS, FQNEAQ. V lost 7 bases to trimming and J lost 3 bases; unmatched junction nucleotides: 5. The CDR3 totals 14 residues. CDR3 DNA: TGTGCCAGCACCAGGACAGGCCCTAATGAAAAACTGTTTTTT. Translated: CASTRTGPNEKLFF.